A single sample gave rise to the 8 T cell receptor beta chains below, sequenced in a study of stem cell transplantation in POMP-related autoinflammatory disease. Profiled with immunoSEQ multiplex PCR; TCRdb holds only in-frame clones, not every one. The sample includes over 30,000 clones, 70% to 90% seen only once; the top ten take 0.7% to 0.9%. The sequencing here drew on CD4+ T cells from PBMCs, taken before stem cell transplantation. Receptors were obtained from a human donor with POMP-related autoinflammation and immune dysregulation (PRAID).

This clone has more than one count but fewer than ten. This chain uses TRBV4-1 with TRBJ1-2, with D tentatively TRBD1 (6 bases). CDR1 and CDR2 from the germline V gene are MGHRA and YSYEKL. V was pared by 0 bases and J by 4 bases, with 15 bases between. This CDR3 is built from 16 residues. As DNA, the CDR3 is TGCGCCAGCAGCCAAGATCTATGGGGGGCGAGCTATGGCTACACCTTC. This sequence encodes CASSQDLWGASYGYTF.

This clone showed up just once. J is TRBJ2-2 and V is TRBV7-2; 11 bases fit TRBD2. Germline trimming cut 4 bases from V and 2 bases from J; bases unmatched to any gene: 3. Germline CDR1 SGHTA, CDR2 FQGNSA. The CDR3 has 16 residues. The CDR3 is CASSSLAGANTGELFF. The CDR3, as DNA: TGTGCCAGCAGCTCACTAGCGGGGGCAAACACCGGGGAGCTGTTTTTT.

The chain carries TRBV29-1 and TRBJ2-3, with D unresolved. Per germline, CDR1 SQVTM and CDR2 ANQGSEA. This CDR3 is built from 12 residues. Between the trimmed V and J ends, which lost 7 bases and 2 bases, there was a span of 10 bases. CDR3 sequence: CSAEGYTDTQYF. CDR3 nucleotide sequence: TGCAGCGCCGAAGGTTACACAGATACGCAGTATTTT.

This clone was seen just once. The J gene is TRBJ2-3, the V gene TRBV19; 9 bases align to TRBD2. The CDR3 loop spans 15 amino acids. Germline lookup yields CDR1 LNHDA and CDR2 SQIVND (reference sequence). CDR3 sequence: CGSSGGPSSTDTQYF. The CDR3 nucleotides read TGTGGAAGTAGCGGGGGTCCTTCTAGCACAGATACGCAGTATTTT.

This clone came up once. The gene calls are TRBV4-2 and TRBJ1-2; D remains unclear. The germline V gene has CDR1 LGHNA and CDR2 YNFKEQ. The CDR3 extends over 16 amino acids. V dropped 6 bases and J dropped 4 bases, with 21 bases sitting between them. The CDR3 sequence is CASRPLETLGGYGYTF. CDR3 bases: TGTGCCAGCAGACCGCTTGAGACTCTAGGCGGCTATGGCTACACCTTC.

The table lists this clone with a count of one. The chain recombines TRBV7-9 with TRBJ1-5; TRBD1 agrees at 7 bases. The germline V gene has CDR1 SEHNR and CDR2 FQNEAQ (reference sequence). J was trimmed by 3 bases and V by 1 base; bases with no gene match: 3. This CDR3 region has 15 residues. The CDR3 DNA reads TGTGCCAGCAGCTTAGGAGACAGGGCCAATCAGCCCCAGCATTTT. Translated, it gives CASSLGDRANQPQHF.

This chain connects TRBV19 to TRBJ2-2, with TRBD1 as a possible D gene (6 bases). Between the trimmed V and J ends, which lost 7 bases and 8 bases, there was a span of 17 bases. From germline, CDR1 is LNHDA and CDR2 SQIVND (reference sequence). The CDR3 spans 14 residues. Here the CDR3 DNA reads TGTGCCAGTAATTTCAGGGGTTTGACAGGGGAGCTGTTTTTT. It yields the protein CASNFRGLTGELFF.

The chain combines TRBV29-1 with TRBJ1-1; 7 bases align to TRBD1. CDR1 and CDR2 (germline): SQVTM, ANQGSEA. Trimming at V came to 3 bases and at J to 2 bases, leaving 6 bases not matched to a gene. The CDR3 covers 14 residues. The CDR3 spells CSVDRQGLNTEAFF. The CDR3 DNA is TGCAGCGTTGATCGACAGGGCCTTAACACTGAAGCTTTCTTT.